The entry that follows covers one TCR beta chain sequence. Per the original methods: Using reference gene primer amplification, nucleated cell counts were estimated. Some clones are missing from TCRdb's copy, which holds only in-frame ones; the method was immunoSEQ multiplex PCR. V and J calls and clone size are as listed in that table; D and trimming were resolved from the DNA. The sample includes 45,000 to 70,000 clones, around 79% of them seen just once. These data are taken from a study of blood T cell repertoires in COVID-19. Study context: Both acute and convalescent COVID-19 samples were obtained from the United States, Italy and Spain. From T cells, B-cell-depleted T cells, or PBMCs came the material, which was cDNA or gDNA.

The germline V gene encodes CDR1 KGHSH and CDR2 LQKENI. The CDR3 runs to 16 residues. J was trimmed by 1 base and V by 5 bases; bases with no gene match: 4. The TCR was taken from a woman aged 50 to 60 with active or convalescent COVID-19. The sample was peripheral blood. The gene calls are TRBV18 and TRBJ2-2, with 10 nucleotides matching TRBD2. The CDR3 loop reads CASSSLAGENTGELFF. Written as DNA, the CDR3 is TGTGCCAGCTCATCGCTAGCGGGAGAGAACACCGGGGAGCTGTTTTTT.